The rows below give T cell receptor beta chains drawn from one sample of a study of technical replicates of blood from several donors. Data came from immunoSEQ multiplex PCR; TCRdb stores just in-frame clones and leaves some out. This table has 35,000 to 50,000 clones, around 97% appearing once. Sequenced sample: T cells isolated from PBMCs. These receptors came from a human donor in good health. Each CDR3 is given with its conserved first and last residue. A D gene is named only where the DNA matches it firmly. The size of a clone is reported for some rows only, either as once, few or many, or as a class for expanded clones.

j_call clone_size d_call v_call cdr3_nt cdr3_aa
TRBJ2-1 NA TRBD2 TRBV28 TGTGCCAGCCCCCTGTTCACTAGCGGGAGTTACAATGAGCAGTTCTTC CASPLFTSGSYNEQFF
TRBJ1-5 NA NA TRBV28 TGTGCCAGCAGGGCGACAGGATTCAATCAGCCCCAGCATTTT CASRATGFNQPQHF
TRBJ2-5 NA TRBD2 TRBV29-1 TGCAGCGTTACAGGGACTAGCGGGAGGGCCTGGGAAGAGACCCAGTACTTC CSVTGTSGRAWEETQYF
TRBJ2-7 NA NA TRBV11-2 TGTGCCAGCAGCTTAGCTGGGGACAACTACGAGCAGTACTTC CASSLAGDNYEQYF
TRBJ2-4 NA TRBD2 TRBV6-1 TGTGCCAGCAGTGAAGGGGCTAGCGGGGCCAAAAACATTCAGTACTTC CASSEGASGAKNIQYF
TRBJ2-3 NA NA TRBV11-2 TGTGCCAGCAGCTCTGACAGGGACTTCACAGATACGCAGTATTTT CASSSDRDFTDTQYF
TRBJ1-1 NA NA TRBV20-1 TGCAGTGCCCCCCCAGGGACTGAAGCTTTCTTT CSAPPGTEAFF
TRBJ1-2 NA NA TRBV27 TGTGCCAGCAGTTTTTCTCTCTACCAGGGGCCGGATGGCTACACCTTC CASSFSLYQGPDGYTF
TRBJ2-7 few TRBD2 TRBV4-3 TGCGCCAGCAGCCAAGAAGCAACTAGCGGTTCCTACGAGCAGTACTTC CASSQEATSGSYEQYF
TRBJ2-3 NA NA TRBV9 TGTGCCAGCAACCCCGAAGGGAGGAACAGCGCAGATACGCAGTATTTT CASNPEGRNSADTQYF
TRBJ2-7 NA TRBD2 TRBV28 TGTGCCAGCACCGTAGCGGGATCCTACGAGCAGTACTTC CASTVAGSYEQYF
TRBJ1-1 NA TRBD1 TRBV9 TGTGCCAGCAGCGTTACAGGGGTTAGGACTGAAGCTTTCTTT CASSVTGVRTEAFF
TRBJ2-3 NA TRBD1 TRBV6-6 TGTGCCAGCAGTCCCTGGACAGGGCACACAGATACGCAGTATTTT CASSPWTGHTDTQYF
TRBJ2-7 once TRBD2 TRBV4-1 TGCGCCAGCAGCCAAGTACTCGGGACTAGAATGGATAGGCCGTACTTC CASSQVLGTRMDRPYF
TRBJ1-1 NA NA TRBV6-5 TGTGCCAGCAGTTACACCCCGGACACAATGAACACTGAAGCTTTCTTT CASSYTPDTMNTEAFF
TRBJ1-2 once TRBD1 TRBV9 TGTGCCAGCAGCGCGGGACAGGGGGCGGGTCCTTATGGCTACACCTTC CASSAGQGAGPYGYTF
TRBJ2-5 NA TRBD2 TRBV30 TGTGCCTGGAGACTAGCGGGACAAGAGACCCAGTACTTC CAWRLAGQETQYF
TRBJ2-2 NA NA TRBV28 TGTGCCCTTGGCTCATACACCGGGGAGCTGTTTTTT CALGSYTGELFF
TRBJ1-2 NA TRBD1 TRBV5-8 TGTGCCAGCAGCTTCATGACAGGGGAGGGCTACACCTTC CASSFMTGEGYTF
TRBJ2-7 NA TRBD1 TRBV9 TGTGCCAGCAGCGTTTGGGACAGGGGTCGCGAGCAGTACTTC CASSVWDRGREQYF
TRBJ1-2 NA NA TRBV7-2 TGTGCCAGCAGCCCCCACGGGTACTATGGCTACACCTTC CASSPHGYYGYTF
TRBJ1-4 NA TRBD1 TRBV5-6 TGTGCCAGCAGCTATGCCACAGGGGGCGATGGTGAAAAACTGTTTTTT CASSYATGGDGEKLFF
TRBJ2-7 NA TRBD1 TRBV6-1 TGTGCCAGCAGTGGGGACAGCGACAGCTCCTACGAGCAGTACTTC CASSGDSDSSYEQYF
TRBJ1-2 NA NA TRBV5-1 TGCGCCAGCAGCTTGGGGGACACGGCTAACTATGGCTACACCTTC CASSLGDTANYGYTF
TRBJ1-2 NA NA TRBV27 TGTGCCAGCAGTTTCCGGGGAAACTATGGCTACACCTTC CASSFRGNYGYTF
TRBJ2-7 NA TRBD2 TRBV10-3 TGTGCCGCTAGTAGCGGGAAAACCAACGAGCAGTACTTC CAASSGKTNEQYF
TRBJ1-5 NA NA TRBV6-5 TGTGCCAGCAGCCCAGGGTTGTTTCAGCCCCAGCATTTT CASSPGLFQPQHF
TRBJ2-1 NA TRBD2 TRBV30 TGTGCCTGGAGTAAGTCTACGGGAGGGCTGGGAAATGAGCAGTTCTTC CAWSKSTGGLGNEQFF
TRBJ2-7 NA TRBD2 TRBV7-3 TGTGCCAGCAGGGCTAGCGGTTCCTACGAGCAGTACTTC CASRASGSYEQYF
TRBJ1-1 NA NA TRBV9 TGTGCCAGCAGCGGAATGGGGAGACCCCGCACGAACACTGAAGCTTTCTTT CASSGMGRPRTNTEAFF
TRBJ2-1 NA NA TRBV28 TGTGCCAGCAGTTTAGTCAGGGAGCAGTTCTTC CASSLVREQFF
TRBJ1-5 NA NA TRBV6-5 TGTGCCAGCAGCGGTAATAGCAATCAGCCCCAGCATTTT CASSGNSNQPQHF
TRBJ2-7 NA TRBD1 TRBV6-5 TGTGCCAGCAGTAAGGGACAGAACTACGAGCAGTACTTC CASSKGQNYEQYF
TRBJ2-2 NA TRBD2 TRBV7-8 TGTGCCAGCAGCCCCAATAGCGGGGACACCGGGGAGCTGTTTTTT CASSPNSGDTGELFF
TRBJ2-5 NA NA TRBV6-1 TGTGCCAGCAGTGACGCGGACAGATCGTACCAAGAGACCCAGTACTTC CASSDADRSYQETQYF
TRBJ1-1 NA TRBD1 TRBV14 TGTGCCAGCAGCCAAGCGCAGGGACAGGCAACTTCGAACACTGAAGCTTTCTTT CASSQAQGQATSNTEAFF
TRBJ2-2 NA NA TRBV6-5 TGTGCCAGCAGAGTACGTAGCGGATGGGGTTGGGAGCTGTTTTTT CASRVRSGWGWELFF
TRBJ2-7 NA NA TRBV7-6 TGTGCCAGCAGCTTAGGTCCTAACTACGAGCAGTACTTC CASSLGPNYEQYF
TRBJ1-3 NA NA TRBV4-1 TGCGCCAGCAGCCAATCCCAGGAGGAGGGAAACACCATATATTTT CASSQSQEEGNTIYF
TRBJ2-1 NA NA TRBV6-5 TGTGCCAGCAGCAATCAGTCTCCAGGGTTTGAGCAGTTCTTC CASSNQSPGFEQFF
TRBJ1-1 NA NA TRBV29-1 TGCAGCGTTGTCCCCGCCGACTCACTGAGCACTGAAGCTTTCTTT CSVVPADSLSTEAFF
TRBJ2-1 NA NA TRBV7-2 TGTGCCAGCAGCTTAGCGCCCCCACAGAATGAGCAGTTCTTC CASSLAPPQNEQFF
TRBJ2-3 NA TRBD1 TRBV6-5 TGTGCCAGCAGTTACAGGACAGGGGGCTCAAATACGCAGTATTTT CASSYRTGGSNTQYF
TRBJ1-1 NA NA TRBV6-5 TGTGCCAGCAGTTCTTTCGGGGGTCCGGGAGCTTTCTTT CASSSFGGPGAFF
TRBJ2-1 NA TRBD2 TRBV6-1 TGTGCCAGCAGTGACGCCGGAGGACTAGCGGGAGGAAATGAGCAGTTCTTC CASSDAGGLAGGNEQFF
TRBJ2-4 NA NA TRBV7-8 TGTGCCAGCAGCTTAGTTCTAGCCAAAAACATTCAGTACTTC CASSLVLAKNIQYF
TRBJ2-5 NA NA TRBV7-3 TGTGCCAGCAGTTCAGGGGACACTTTTTTGTCGCAAGAGACCCAGTACTTC CASSSGDTFLSQETQYF
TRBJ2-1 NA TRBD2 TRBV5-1 TGCGCCAGCAGCCCTATAGCGGGAGGGTTAGAGCAGTTCTTC CASSPIAGGLEQFF
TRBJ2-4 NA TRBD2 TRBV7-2 TGTGCCAGCAGACATATAGCGGGGACGGGAGCCAAAAACATTCAGTACTTC CASRHIAGTGAKNIQYF
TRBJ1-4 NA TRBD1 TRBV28 TGTGCCAGCAGTTTAGCAGGGGGCCTTAATGAAAAACTGTTTTTT CASSLAGGLNEKLFF
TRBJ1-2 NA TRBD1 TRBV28 TGTGCCAGCAGAGGAGAACCGGGACAGGGTCGCTATGGCTACACCTTC CASRGEPGQGRYGYTF
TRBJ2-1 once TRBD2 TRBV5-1 TGCGCCAGCAGCTTGGCTAGCGGGAGCAATGAGCAGTTCTTC CASSLASGSNEQFF
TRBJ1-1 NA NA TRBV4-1 TGCGCCAGCAGCCAAGAAGTACGGGAGAACACTGAAGCTTTCTTT CASSQEVRENTEAFF
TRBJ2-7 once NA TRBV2 TGTGCCAGCAGCGGTTTGCGAAAGTCCGAGCAGTACTTC CASSGLRKSEQYF
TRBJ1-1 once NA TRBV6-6 TGTGCCAGCAGTTACCCAAGGACCTCCGGAGGGACTGAAGCTTTCTTT CASSYPRTSGGTEAFF
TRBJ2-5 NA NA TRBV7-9 TGTGCCAGCAGCGGGGACTCAGGGGGAGAGACCCAGTACTTC CASSGDSGGETQYF
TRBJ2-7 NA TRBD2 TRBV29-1 TGCAGCGCCTCTGGCCTAGCGGGAGAATCGCCCTACGAGCAGTACTTC CSASGLAGESPYEQYF
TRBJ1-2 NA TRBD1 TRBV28 TGTGCCAGCAGCTTGGACAGGGAGAACTATGGCTACACCTTC CASSLDRENYGYTF
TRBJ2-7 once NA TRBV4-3 TGCGCCAGCAGCCAAGAGTCGGGATCCTACGAGCAGTACTTC CASSQESGSYEQYF
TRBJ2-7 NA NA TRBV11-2 TGTGCCAGCAGCTTAGGGAGTCGCTACGAGCAGTACTTC CASSLGSRYEQYF